The 20 T cell receptor beta chains below come from one sample, sequenced in a study of T cell changes during pregnancy in multiple sclerosis. Here immunoSEQ multiplex PCR was the method, and the copy in TCRdb shows in-frame clones only, minus some. The sample shows some 74,000 clones, almost 95% of them seen only once. The starting material was peripheral blood, obtained before pregnancy. These receptors all stem from a female donor with multiple sclerosis, enrolled in a pregnancy study.

The V call is TRBV19, the J call TRBJ2-5; 7 bases align to TRBD2. Germline assignment: CDR1 LNHDA and CDR2 SQIVND (reference sequence). The CDR3 consists of 15 residues. Trimming removed 5 bases from V and 4 bases from J; junction bases left unmatched: 10. CDR3 nucleotide sequence: TGTGCCAGTAGTCAAAACTCGGGACTATCAGAGACCCAGTACTTC. Protein sequence: CASSQNSGLSETQYF.

The chain recombines TRBV15 with TRBJ2-7; D gene uncertain. This CDR3 is built from 14 residues. Germline values: CDR1 LNHNV, CDR2 YYDKDF (reference sequence). V lost 1 base, J lost 0 bases, and 7 bases lay in between. The CDR3 here is CATSRGAGSYEQYF. In DNA, the CDR3 is TGTGCCACCAGCAGAGGTGCAGGCTCCTACGAGCAGTACTTC.

The V call is TRBV6-5, the J call TRBJ2-3; tentatively, D is TRBD1 (6 bases). The length of the CDR3 is 12 residues. V was shortened by 7 bases and J by 9 bases, with 14 bases between the two germline ends. Per germline, CDR1 MNHEY and CDR2 SVGAGI. This CDR3 is CASTSTGFTQYF. The CDR3 nucleotides are TGTGCCAGCACCTCTACAGGGTTCACGCAGTATTTT.

The chain links TRBV5-5 to TRBJ1-5; D not resolved. The CDR3 runs 16 residues. Deletions cut 4 bases from V and 2 bases from J, with 16 bases between. Germline-derived CDR1 and CDR2 are SGHKS and YYEKEE (reference sequence). DNA of the CDR3: TGTGCCAGCAGCCCACTCCGGGGTCAGGGCAATCAGCCCCAGCATTTT. Its translation: CASSPLRGQGNQPQHF. Variable domain in full (rest from reference TRBV5-5 and TRBJ1-5): DAGVTQSPTHLIKTRGQQVTLRCSPISGHKSVSWYQQVLGQGPQFIFQYYEKEERGRGNFPDRFSARQFPNYSSELNVNALLLGDSALYLCASSPLRGQGNQPQHFGDGTRLSIL.

The chain recombines TRBV5-1 with TRBJ2-6; 7 positions agree with TRBD1. The CDR3 has 18 amino acids. With 0 bases clipped from V and 4 bases from J, the junction kept 10 bases outside the gene matches. Germline values: CDR1 SGHRS, CDR2 YFSETQ. CDR3 region: CASSLGAGTVQGANVLTF. In DNA form, the CDR3 reads TGCGCCAGCAGCTTGGGGGCAGGGACAGTGCAGGGGGCCAACGTCCTGACTTTC. Filled out from reference TRBV5-1 and TRBJ2-6, the complete variable domain reads KAGVTQTPRYLIKTRGQQVTLSCSPISGHRSVSWYQQTPGQGLQFLFEYFSETQRNKGNFPGRFSGRQFSNSRSEMNVSTLELGDSALYLCASSLGAGTVQGANVLTFGAGSRLTVL.

V and J are TRBV4-1 and TRBJ2-2; D remains unclear. The CDR3 runs 15 residues. Per germline, CDR1 MGHRA and CDR2 YSYEKL. V gave up 1 base and J gave up 2 bases, with 8 bases separating them. As DNA, the CDR3 is TGCGCCAGCAGCCAAGTACACACAAACACCGGGGAGCTGTTTTTT. Its protein product is CASSQVHTNTGELFF.

V and J are TRBV21-1 and TRBJ2-7; TRBD2 is the table's D call and was not checked against the DNA. TRBV21-1 is tagged as a pseudogene. The CDR3 runs to 13 residues. The CDR3 loop is CASSNLPFYEQYF. The CDR3 DNA reads as TGTGCCAGCAGCAATCTCCCTTTCTACGAGCAGTACTTC.

The chain is built from TRBV5-3 and TRBJ2-5; D call uncertain. TRBV5-3 is marked as an open reading frame, function uncertain. The CDR3 has 14 amino acids. The V end was cut by 1 base, the J end by 1 base, with 8 bases between. The CDR3 DNA is TGTGCCAGAAGCTTGTGTCTTATCCAAGAGACCCAGTACTTC. Translated: CARSLCLIQETQYF.

The chain is built from TRBV19 and TRBJ2-1; TRBD2 agrees at 10 bases. This CDR3 region has 17 residues. Germline V CDR1 and CDR2: LNHDA, SQIVND (reference sequence). Trimming removed 6 bases from V and 5 bases from J; junction bases left unmatched: 13. CDR3 coding DNA: TGTGCCAGTAGCATGACACTCAGCGGGAGGGTGAACAATGAGCAGTTCTTC. Residues: CASSMTLSGRVNNEQFF.

This chain joins TRBV6-5 and TRBJ2-1; 7 bases align to TRBD1. Germline-derived CDR1 and CDR2 are MNHEY and SVGAGI. V shed 2 bases and J 9 bases; nucleotides not matched to a gene: 7. The CDR3 totals 14 residues. In nucleotides, the CDR3 is TGTGCCAGCAGTTACCTACTAGGGGGCGGTGAGCAGTTCTTC. It translates to CASSYLLGGGEQFF.

The chain joins TRBV7-9 to TRBJ2-2; weak D call: TRBD1 (6 bases). The ends were cut back, 2 bases at V and 6 bases at J, with 7 bases in the middle. Germline V gene data show CDR1 as SEHNR and CDR2 as FQNEAQ (reference sequence). The CDR3 has 13 amino acids. CDR3 nucleotides: TGTGCCAGCAGCTTAAACAGGGCCGGGGAGCTGTTTTTT. Translation: CASSLNRAGELFF.

The chain joins TRBV7-8 to TRBJ1-2; weak D call: TRBD1 (5 bases). The germline V and J ends were trimmed by 5 bases and 3 bases, with 7 bases remaining between them. Germline-derived CDR1 and CDR2 are SGHVS and FQNEAQ. This CDR3 has 12 residues. Here the CDR3 reads CASSVRDYGYTF. CDR3 sequence (DNA): TGTGCCAGCAGCGTCAGGGACTATGGCTACACCTTC.

This sequence joins TRBV21-1 and TRBJ2-4; the D call TRBD1 from the table was never checked on the DNA. TRBV21-1 is termed a pseudogene. The CDR3 contains 17 residues. The CDR3 here is CAAATGSEPLAKNIQYF. In DNA form, the CDR3 reads TGTGCCGCTGCGACAGGCTCCGAGCCGTTAGCCAAAAACATTCAGTACTTC.

The rearrangement links TRBV18 to TRBJ2-5; 10 nucleotides align to TRBD2. J gave up 2 bases and V 4 bases, and 4 bases lay outside the gene matches. This CDR3 region has 15 residues. The germline gives CDR1 KGHSH, CDR2 LQKENI. This CDR3 reads CASSRTSGIQETQYF. For the CDR3, the DNA is TGTGCCAGCTCACGGACTAGCGGAATACAAGAGACCCAGTACTTC.

This clone appeared once. This chain uses TRBV7-8 with TRBJ2-1; TRBD2 agrees at 12 bases. The V gene end was trimmed by 3 bases and the J gene end by 7 bases; junction bases not matched to a gene: 7. CDR1 and CDR2 (germline): SGHVS, FQNEAQ. CDR3 length: 16 amino acids. The CDR3 DNA follows: TGTGCCAGCAGCTTTGGGCTAGCGGGAGGGCCTAATGAGCAGTTCTTC. As protein: CASSFGLAGGPNEQFF.

The V call is TRBV2, the J call TRBJ2-3, with TRBD2 identical over 10 bases. Germline V gene sequence: CDR1 SNHLY, CDR2 FYNNEI. V trimming: 4 bases; J trimming: 6 bases; junction bases outside the gene matches: 4. The CDR3 length is 14 residues. The CDR3 DNA sequence: TGTGCCAGCAGTGGGGCTAGCGGGAGTGATACGCAGTATTTT. Protein product: CASSGASGSDTQYF. The full variable domain, with the rest looked up from reference TRBV2 and TRBJ2-3, is EPEVTQTPSHQVTQMGQEVILRCVPISNHLYFYWYRQILGQKVEFLVSFYNNEISEKSEIFDDQFSVERPDGSNFTLKIRSTKLEDSAMYFCASSGASGSDTQYFGPGTRLTVL.

V gene TRBV5-1 combines with J gene TRBJ2-5; 10 bases are a match to TRBD2. This CDR3 is 16 amino acids long. Germline CDR1 SGHRS, CDR2 YFSETQ. The V segment lost 4 bases and the J segment 3 bases; nucleotides outside the gene matches: 9. DNA of the CDR3: TGCGCCAGCAGCCCCCCGACTAGCGGGTTAGAAGAGACCCAGTACTTC. Protein sequence: CASSPPTSGLEETQYF.

The chain is built from TRBV6-5 and TRBJ1-1, with D possibly TRBD1 on 6 matching bases. CDR3 length: 13 residues. CDR1 and CDR2 (germline): MNHEY, SVGAGI. V was clipped by 0 bases and J by 7 bases, with 9 bases between them. CDR3 residues: CASSYSGGSEAFF. CDR3 bases: TGTGCCAGCAGTTACTCAGGGGGAAGTGAAGCTTTCTTT.

The rearrangement joins TRBV4-3 to TRBJ1-2, with a possible D match to TRBD1 (5 bases). The germline V gene encodes CDR1 LGHNA and CDR2 YSLEER. The CDR3 runs 15 residues. V was pared by 1 base and J by 8 bases, with 17 bases between. DNA of the CDR3: TGCGCCAGCAGCCAAGCATCCAGGGCCTTTGACGGCTACACCTTC. Residues: CASSQASRAFDGYTF.

This chain uses TRBV4-3 with TRBJ1-1; D is possibly TRBD1 (5 bases). The CDR3 totals 16 residues. Trimming left V 0 bases short and J 3 bases short, with 14 bases between. Per the germline V gene, CDR1 is LGHNA and CDR2 is YSLEER. CDR3 DNA sequence: TGCGCCAGCAGCCAAGATCACCGGGGAGGGGACACTGAAGCTTTCTTT. Its translation: CASSQDHRGGDTEAFF.